These T cell receptor beta chains were read from a single sample in a study of blood T cell repertoires in COVID-19. The protocol was immunoSEQ multiplex PCR, while the TCRdb copy is restricted to in-frame clones and leaves out a portion. Among hundreds of thousands of clones listed, roughly 84% were seen once. The sequencing input was peripheral blood. The receptors derive from a man between 25 and 39 years old with active or convalescent COVID-19. Each CDR3 is given with its conserved first and last residue. The D gene is left open where the match is weak. The size entry is marked missing in some rows and otherwise reads once, few, many or a size class.

v_gene,j_gene,d_gene,abundance,CDR3aa,CDR3nt
TRBV25-1,TRBJ1-2,TRBD1,.,CATHTITGQGSSGYTF,TGTGCCACCCATACGATAACTGGACAGGGATCTAGTGGCTACACCTTC
TRBV19,TRBJ2-5,TRBD2,once,CASSIGGRVGETQYF,TGTGCCAGTAGTATAGGCGGGAGGGTTGGAGAGACCCAGTACTTC
TRBV7-9,TRBJ1-2,.,once,CASSLAVERYTF,TGTGCCAGCAGCTTAGCGGTAGAGCGCTACACCTTC
TRBV6-2/TRBV6-3,TRBJ1-4,.,.,CASSSYVREKLFF,TGTGCCAGCAGTTCCTACGTACGGGAAAAACTGTTTTTT
TRBV3-1/TRBV3-2,TRBJ2-4,.,few,CASGPAQGAKNIQYF,TGTGCCAGCGGCCCGGCCCAGGGAGCCAAAAACATTCAGTACTTC
TRBV5-1,TRBJ1-4,.,.,CASSLDQSNEKLFF,TGCGCCAGCAGCTTGGATCAGTCGAATGAAAAACTGTTTTTT
TRBV19,TRBJ1-3,.,.,CASSAQTGNTIYF,TGTGCCAGTAGTGCCCAGACTGGAAACACCATATATTTT
TRBV3-1/TRBV3-2,TRBJ2-1,TRBD2,once,CASSPPLAGGYNEQFF,TGTGCCAGCAGCCCCCCGCTAGCGGGGGGATACAATGAGCAGTTCTTC
TRBV5-5,TRBJ2-7,TRBD1,.,CASSGQGALSVTYEQYF,TGTGCCAGCAGCGGCCAGGGGGCCCTATCCGTCACCTACGAGCAGTACTTC
TRBV6-6,TRBJ2-1,TRBD2,.,CAASRRGNYNEQFF,TGTGCCGCCTCTAGGCGGGGGAACTACAATGAGCAGTTCTTC
TRBV9,TRBJ1-6,.,.,CASSVGGGTLSPLHF,TGTGCCAGCAGCGTAGGTGGCGGCACCCTCTCACCCCTCCACTTT
TRBV28,TRBJ2-7,TRBD1,.,CASAGRDRGQEQYF,TGTGCCAGCGCCGGCCGGGACAGGGGGCAGGAGCAGTACTTC
TRBV5-4,TRBJ2-2,.,.,CASSPRVGDPGELFF,TGTGCCAGCAGCCCGAGGGTCGGGGATCCCGGGGAGCTGTTTTTT
TRBV5-5,TRBJ1-3,.,.,CASSTRILGSGNTIYF,TGTGCCAGCAGCACCCGAATCCTAGGCTCTGGAAACACCATATATTTT
TRBV12-2,TRBJ1-5,.,.,CASRSLWGGHQPQHF,TGTGCAAGTCGCTCCCTTTGGGGGGGCCATCAGCCCCAGCATTTT
TRBV6-5,TRBJ2-1,TRBD2,.,CASSYSNLAGADEQFF,TGTGCCAGCAGTTACTCGAACCTAGCGGGAGCAGACGAGCAGTTCTTC
TRBV7-2,TRBJ1-1,.,.,CASSRSRLTEAFF,TGTGCCAGCAGCCGGAGTCGGTTGACTGAAGCTTTCTTT
TRBV6-2/TRBV6-3,TRBJ2-1,TRBD2,.,CASSYSGSSGTKYNEQFF,TGTGCCAGCAGTTACTCGGGGAGTAGCGGGACTAAATACAATGAGCAGTTCTTC
TRBV3-1/TRBV3-2,TRBJ2-7,.,.,CASSPRQASALNEQYF,TGTGCCAGCAGCCCTCGACAGGCTAGTGCCCTTAACGAGCAGTACTTC
TRBV4-3,TRBJ1-3,TRBD1,.,CASSPTGSGNTIYF,TGCGCCAGCAGCCCGACAGGGTCTGGAAACACCATATATTTT
TRBV28,TRBJ1-2,TRBD1,many,CASSQPGTVNYGYTF,TGTGCCAGCAGCCAACCAGGGACAGTGAACTATGGCTACACCTTC
TRBV9,TRBJ1-4,TRBD1,.,CASSVAGGNNEKLFF,TGTGCCAGCAGCGTAGCAGGGGGCAATAATGAAAAACTGTTTTTT
TRBV28,TRBJ2-7,TRBD1,.,CASTTGGYEQYF,TGTGCCAGCACAACAGGGGGCTACGAGCAGTACTTC
TRBV7-2,TRBJ1-2,TRBD1,.,CASSSTQNRGGGYTF,TGTGCCAGCAGCTCAACACAAAACAGGGGCGGGGGCTACACCTTC
TRBV6-2/TRBV6-3,TRBJ2-7,TRBD2,.,CASSYGLAGDPYEQYF,TGTGCCAGCAGTTACGGCCTAGCGGGAGACCCCTACGAGCAGTACTTC
TRBV6-5,TRBJ1-1,TRBD1,.,CASSSPTGGDTEAFF,TGTGCCAGCAGCTCCCCGACAGGGGGGGACACTGAAGCTTTCTTT
TRBV27,TRBJ1-6,.,.,CASSWGGGYNSPLHF,TGTGCCAGCAGTTGGGGGGGAGGGTATAATTCACCCCTCCACTTT
TRBV6-6,TRBJ2-3,.,.,CASTSPTDTQYF,TGTGCCAGCACCTCCCCCACAGATACGCAGTATTTT
TRBV2,TRBJ1-5,TRBD1,.,CASSGTGNVQPQHF,TGTGCCAGCAGCGGGACAGGGAATGTTCAGCCCCAGCATTTT
TRBV3-1/TRBV3-2,TRBJ2-7,.,.,CASTRTGSSYEQYF,TGTGCCAGCACCCGGACGGGGAGCTCCTACGAGCAGTACTTC
TRBV3-1/TRBV3-2,TRBJ1-5,.,.,CASSQDVQLLQPQHF,TGTGCCAGCAGCCAAGATGTACAGTTATTACAGCCCCAGCATTTT
TRBV3-1/TRBV3-2,TRBJ1-2,.,.,CASSLPRDTVNGYTF,TGTGCCAGCAGCCTTCCACGGGACACCGTTAATGGCTACACCTTC
TRBV4-3,TRBJ1-1,.,.,CASSQLSGLGRPEAFF,TGCGCCAGCAGCCAATTAAGCGGACTAGGGCGGCCTGAAGCTTTCTTT
TRBV2,TRBJ2-1,TRBD1,.,CASKGRTGGRGEQFF,TGTGCCAGCAAAGGGAGGACAGGGGGAAGGGGTGAGCAGTTCTTC
TRBV2,TRBJ2-7,TRBD2,medium-sized,CASNPVGSGSYEQYF,TGTGCCAGCAACCCCGTGGGTAGCGGGTCCTACGAGCAGTACTTC
TRBV4-2,TRBJ2-7,TRBD2,.,CASSHAGTSNYEQYF,TGTGCCAGCAGCCACGCCGGGACTAGCAACTACGAGCAGTACTTC
TRBV15,TRBJ1-5,.,.,CATSSLTGPYYQPQHF,TGTGCCACCAGCAGCTTAACAGGGCCCTATTATCAGCCCCAGCATTTT
TRBV5-1,TRBJ2-1,TRBD1,.,CASSSRGLDYNEQFF,TGCGCCAGCAGCTCGAGGGGGCTTGACTACAATGAGCAGTTCTTC
TRBV19,TRBJ2-1,.,few,CASTLQGSYNEQFF,TGTGCCAGTACCCTGCAGGGCTCCTACAATGAGCAGTTCTTC
TRBV27,TRBJ1-5,.,.,CASGLDSRNQPQHF,TGTGCCAGTGGGTTGGACAGTCGCAATCAGCCCCAGCATTTT
TRBV28,TRBJ1-1,.,.,CASTLGGSGLEAFF,TGTGCCAGCACCTTAGGAGGCAGTGGCCTTGAAGCTTTCTTT
TRBV30,TRBJ1-2,.,.,CAWREKGGGYGYTF,TGTGCCTGGAGGGAGAAGGGGGGAGGGTATGGCTACACCTTC
TRBV2,TRBJ2-7,.,.,CASRGGLYEQYF,TGTGCCAGCAGAGGAGGCCTCTACGAGCAGTACTTC